This TCR beta chain was profiled in a study of blood T cell repertoires in COVID-19. Study-level information: Acute-phase and convalescent COVID-19 samples originated in the United States, Italy and Spain. From T cells, B-cell-depleted T cells, or PBMCs came the material, which was cDNA or gDNA.

Trimming took 6 bases from V and 0 from J; bases not matched to a gene: 4. Germline V gene lookup returns CDR1 SNHLY and CDR2 FYNNEI. This CDR3 spans 15 amino acids. Per the study methods: Reference gene primer amplification in the assay estimated nucleated cell counts. Profiling relied on immunoSEQ multiplex PCR, and the TCRdb table lists in-frame clones only, not all of them. Clone size and the V and J calls come from that table; the DNA yielded D and trimming. The sample comprises 120,000 or so clones, 82% of which are singletons, and about 4.2% rests with the top ten. In its sample, this clone was seen a few times.

The gene calls are TRBV2 and TRBJ2-4, with 8 bases aligning to TRBD1. The source is a woman in her seventies with acute or convalescent COVID-19. Sequencing was performed on peripheral blood. In DNA form, the CDR3 reads TGTGCCAGCAGACAGGGGGAGGTAGCCAAAAACATTCAGTACTTC. Its protein product is CASRQGEVAKNIQYF.